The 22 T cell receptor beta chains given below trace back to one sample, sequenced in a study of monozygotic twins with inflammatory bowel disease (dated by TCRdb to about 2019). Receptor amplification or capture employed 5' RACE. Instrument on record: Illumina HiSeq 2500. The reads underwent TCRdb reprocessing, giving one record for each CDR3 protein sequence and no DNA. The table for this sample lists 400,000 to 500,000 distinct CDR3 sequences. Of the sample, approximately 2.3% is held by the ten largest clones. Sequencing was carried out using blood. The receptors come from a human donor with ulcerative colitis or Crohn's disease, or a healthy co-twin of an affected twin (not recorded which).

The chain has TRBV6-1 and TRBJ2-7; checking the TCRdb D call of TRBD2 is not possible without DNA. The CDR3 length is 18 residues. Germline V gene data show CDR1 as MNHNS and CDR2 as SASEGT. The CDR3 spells CASGPGTSGGVAFYEQYF.

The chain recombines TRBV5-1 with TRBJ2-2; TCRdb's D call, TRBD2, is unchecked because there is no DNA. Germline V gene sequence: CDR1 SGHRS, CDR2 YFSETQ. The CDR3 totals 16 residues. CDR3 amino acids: CASSLGLAGNTGELFF.

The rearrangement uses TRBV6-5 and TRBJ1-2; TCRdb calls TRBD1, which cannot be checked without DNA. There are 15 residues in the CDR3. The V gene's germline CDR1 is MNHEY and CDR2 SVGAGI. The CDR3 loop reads CASSYSRDSDYGYTF.

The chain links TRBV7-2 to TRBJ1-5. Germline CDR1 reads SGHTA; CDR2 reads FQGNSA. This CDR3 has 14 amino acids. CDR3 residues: CASSLAVSNQPQHF.

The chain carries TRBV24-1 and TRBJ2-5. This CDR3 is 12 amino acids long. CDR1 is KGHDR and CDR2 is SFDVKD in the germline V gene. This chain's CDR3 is CATSDLLETQYF.

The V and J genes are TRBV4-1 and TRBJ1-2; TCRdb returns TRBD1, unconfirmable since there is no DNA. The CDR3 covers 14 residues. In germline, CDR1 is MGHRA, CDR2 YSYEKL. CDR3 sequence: CASSLPGQGSGYTF.

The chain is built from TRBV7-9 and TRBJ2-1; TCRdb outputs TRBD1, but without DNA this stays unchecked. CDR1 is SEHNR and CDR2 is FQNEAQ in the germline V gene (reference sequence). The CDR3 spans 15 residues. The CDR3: CASSPPGGPRNEQFF.

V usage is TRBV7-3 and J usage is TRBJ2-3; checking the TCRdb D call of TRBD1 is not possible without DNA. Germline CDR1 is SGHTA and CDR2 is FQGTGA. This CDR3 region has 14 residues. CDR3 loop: CASSFAGSTDTQYF.

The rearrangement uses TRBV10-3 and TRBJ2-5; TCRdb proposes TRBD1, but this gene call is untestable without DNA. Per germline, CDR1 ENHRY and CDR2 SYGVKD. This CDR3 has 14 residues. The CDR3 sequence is CAISDGQGGETQYF.

CDR3 sequence reads: CRSRGLRNTEAFF. The rearrangement uses TRBV20-1 and TRBJ1-1; TCRdb's D call, TRBD1, is unchecked because there is no DNA. The CDR3 sequence is 13 residues long. Germline lookup yields CDR1 DFQATT and CDR2 SNEGSKA (reference sequence).

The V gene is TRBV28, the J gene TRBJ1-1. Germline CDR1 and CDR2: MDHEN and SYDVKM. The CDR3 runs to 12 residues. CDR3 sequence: CASGSVNTEAFF.

CDR3 loop: CASSLAKQSSGDTQYF. V gene TRBV5-1 combines with J gene TRBJ2-3. CDR3 length: 16 amino acids. Germline V gene data show CDR1 as SGHRS and CDR2 as YFSETQ.

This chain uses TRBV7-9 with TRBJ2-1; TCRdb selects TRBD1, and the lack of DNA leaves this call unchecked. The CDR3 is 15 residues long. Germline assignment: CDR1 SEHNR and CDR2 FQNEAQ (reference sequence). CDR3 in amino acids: CAKGMVSGSYNEQFF.

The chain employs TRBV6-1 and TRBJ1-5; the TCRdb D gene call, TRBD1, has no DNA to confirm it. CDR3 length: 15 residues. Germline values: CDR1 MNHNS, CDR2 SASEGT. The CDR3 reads CASSIGTGLNQPQHF.

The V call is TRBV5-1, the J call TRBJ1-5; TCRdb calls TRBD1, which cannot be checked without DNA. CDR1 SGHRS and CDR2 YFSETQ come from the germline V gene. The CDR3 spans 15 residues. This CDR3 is CASSLEGGRGQPQHF.

The CDR3 region is CAWRVRRGTDTQYF. This sequence joins TRBV30 and TRBJ2-3. Germline values: CDR1 GTSNPN, CDR2 SVGIG (reference sequence). The CDR3 totals 14 residues.

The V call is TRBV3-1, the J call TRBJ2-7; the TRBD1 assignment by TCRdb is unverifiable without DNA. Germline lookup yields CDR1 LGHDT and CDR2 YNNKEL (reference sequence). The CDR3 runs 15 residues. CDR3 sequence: CASSQVGRMDYEQYF.

CDR3 in amino acids: CASSSGGYSNQPQHF. The rearrangement links TRBV12-3 or TRBV12-4 to TRBJ1-5; TCRdb calls TRBD1, which cannot be checked without DNA. The CDR3 is 15 residues long.

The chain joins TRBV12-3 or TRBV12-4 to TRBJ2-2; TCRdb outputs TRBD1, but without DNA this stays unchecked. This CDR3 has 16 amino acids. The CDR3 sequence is CASSSELQGGTGELFF.

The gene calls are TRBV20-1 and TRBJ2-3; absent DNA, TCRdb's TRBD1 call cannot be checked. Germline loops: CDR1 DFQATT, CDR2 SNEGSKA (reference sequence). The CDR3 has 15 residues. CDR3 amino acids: CSAYNGGPSTDTQYF.

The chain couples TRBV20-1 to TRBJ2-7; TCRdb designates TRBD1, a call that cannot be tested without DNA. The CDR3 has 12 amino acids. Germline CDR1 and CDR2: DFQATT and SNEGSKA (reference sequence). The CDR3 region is CSAPDRGYEQYF.

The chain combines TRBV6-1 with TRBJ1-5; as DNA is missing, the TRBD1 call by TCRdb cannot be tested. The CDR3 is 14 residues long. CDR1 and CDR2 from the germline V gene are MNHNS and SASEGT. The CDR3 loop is CASSQTGSNQPQHF.